This T cell receptor beta chain derives from a study of blood T cells in healthy people across ages. Combining a sample-barcoded 5' primer with a J-beta primer mix, a second PCR ran for roughly 6 to 12 cycles. A template-switch adaptor with 12 random nucleotides tagged each cDNA molecule. Using its own MiXCR run on the 5' RACE reads, TCRdb lists one record per CDR3 protein. The data show about 680,000 distinct CDR3 sequences, 45% to 50% seen once. The ends lost 6 bases at V and 3 bases at J; junction bases unmatched: 5. The CDR3 extends over 14 amino acids. This chain joins TRBV12-3 or TRBV12-4 and TRBJ1-1; 9 bases are shared with TRBD1. This clonotype was obtained from an older woman in good health. Specimen: blood. The CDR3 nucleotides are TGTGCCAGCAGGTCGGGACAGGGCGACACTGAAGCTTTCTTT. Amino acids: CASRSGQGDTEAFF.